This is a list of T cell receptor beta chains from one sample in a study of vaccination and CD4 T cells after COVID-19. TCRdb fed the PCR reads into MiXCR, producing one record per CDR3 protein. The sample lists approximately 8,800 distinct CDR3 sequences; roughly 38% were seen once. The antigens these receptors bind are not known. The sample comprised CD4+ T cells from blood, cultured in vitro. These receptors were taken from a human donor in good health. Each CDR3 is given with its conserved first and last residue. D genes are given only for firm matches. Clone sizes are given selectively: once, few, many, or a class where the clone is expanded.

NA	NA	TRBV5-6	16	TRBJ1-6	CASSGGTGTRPSPLHF	TGTGCCAGCAGCGGGGGGACCGGCACACGACCTTCACCCCTCCACTTT
NA	NA	TRBV7-9	16	TRBJ1-3	CASSLVGSYSGNTIYF	TGTGCCAGCAGCTTAGTGGGCTCCTACTCTGGAAACACCATATATTTT
NA	NA	TRBV28	12	TRBJ1-5	CASSPARRPQHF	TGTGCCAGCAGTCCAGCTCGCCGGCCCCAGCATTTT
TRBD1	NA	TRBV4-1	16	TRBJ1-2	CASSQDWGQGAHGYTF	TGCGCCAGCAGCCAAGATTGGGGACAGGGGGCTCATGGCTACACCTTC
NA	NA	TRBV7-6	15	TRBJ2-4	CASSWGEGAGNIQYF	TGTGCCAGCAGCTGGGGGGAGGGGGCGGGAAACATTCAGTACTTC
TRBD2	NA	TRBV27	15	TRBJ2-5	CASSLYRGGGETQYF	TGTGCCAGCAGTTTATATCGGGGGGGGGGAGAGACCCAGTACTTC
TRBD1	NA	TRBV6-1	15	TRBJ2-5	CASRLGQGSKETQYF	TGTGCCAGCAGGCTCGGACAGGGATCTAAAGAGACCCAGTACTTC
TRBD1	few	TRBV19	14	TRBJ1-1	CASSVPGQGTEAFF	TGTGCCAGTAGTGTCCCTGGACAGGGCACTGAAGCTTTCTTT
TRBD1	few	TRBV5-1	14	TRBJ1-5	CASSAGTGDQPQHF	TGCGCCAGCAGCGCCGGGACAGGCGATCAGCCCCAGCATTTT
TRBD2	NA	TRBV6-1	16	TRBJ2-7	CASRHLAAGQVHEQYF	TGTGCCAGCAGACACCTAGCGGCGGGCCAAGTCCACGAGCAGTACTTC
TRBD1	NA	TRBV20-1	16	TRBJ1-5	CSVRTRGQVSNQPQHF	TGCAGTGTCCGAACCCGAGGACAGGTTAGCAATCAGCCCCAGCATTTT